A selection of T cell receptor beta chains follows, all from one sample in a study. MiXCR, applied by TCRdb to the RT-PCR reads, yields one record per CDR3 protein. The table lists almost 700,000 distinct CDR3 sequences, 13% to 15% of them singletons, with 3.6% in the top ten. Material: memory CD4+ T cells from blood. The source of these receptors is a female donor in good health, serving as a healthy control. Each CDR3 is given with its conserved first and last residue. The order of the fields is J gene, clone size, V gene, D gene, CDR3 protein, CDR3 DNA. A D gene is named only where the DNA matches it firmly. The size of a clone is reported for some rows only, either as once, few or many, or as a class for expanded clones.

TRBJ2-7 many TRBV6-2/TRBV6-3 TRBD1 CASNGQGSYEQYF TGTGCCAGCAATGGACAGGGCTCCTACGAGCAGTACTTC
TRBJ2-7 many TRBV24-1 NA CATSEQGGTYEQYF TGTGCCACCAGTGAACAGGGGGGGACCTACGAGCAGTACTTC
TRBJ2-1 many TRBV6-4 NA CASSASGAGYNEQFF TGTGCCAGCAGTGCCTCTGGAGCAGGCTACAATGAGCAGTTCTTC
TRBJ2-5 few TRBV30 TRBD2 CALGAGGGETQYF TGTGCCCTCGGTGCGGGGGGCGGGGAGACCCAGTACTTC
TRBJ2-1 few TRBV7-2 NA CASSYRSSYNEQFF TGTGCCAGCAGCTACCGAAGCTCCTACAATGAGCAGTTCTTC
TRBJ2-2 NA TRBV10-3 TRBD2 CAISAGLAGVNTGELFF TGTGCCATCAGCGCCGGACTAGCGGGAGTCAACACCGGGGAGCTGTTTTTT
TRBJ1-2 NA TRBV7-9 NA CASSPNTVGGLGGYTF TGTGCCAGCAGTCCCAATACCGTAGGGGGGCTCGGTGGCTACACCTTC
TRBJ1-6 NA TRBV12-3/TRBV12-4 TRBD1 CASRSGGSPLHF TGTGCCAGCAGGTCAGGGGGCTCACCCCTCCACTTT
TRBJ2-1 NA TRBV20-1 TRBD2 CSASAAGGAEQFF TGCAGTGCTAGTGCCGCGGGAGGAGCTGAGCAGTTCTTC
TRBJ1-4 few TRBV5-8 NA CASSPGPPTNEKLFF TGTGCCAGCAGCCCCGGCCCCCCAACTAATGAAAAACTGTTTTTT
TRBJ2-1 few TRBV18 NA CASSDLYGTPPFF TGTGCCAGCTCAGACTTATACGGGACTCCCCCGTTCTTC
TRBJ2-5 NA TRBV3-1 TRBD2 CASSHLAERFQETQYF TGTGCCAGCAGCCACCTAGCGGAAAGATTCCAAGAGACCCAGTACTTC
TRBJ2-5 many TRBV5-6 TRBD1 CASSLEGAGRGKETQYF TGTGCCAGCAGCTTGGAAGGGGCGGGCAGGGGGAAAGAGACCCAGTACTTC
TRBJ2-4 few TRBV9 NA CASSVDPGGNIQYF TGTGCCAGCAGCGTAGACCCGGGCGGAAACATTCAGTACTTC
TRBJ2-3 few TRBV24-1 NA CATSARGLADTQYF TGTGCCACCAGTGCTCGGGGGCTAGCAGATACGCAGTATTTT
TRBJ2-1 NA TRBV6-5 TRBD2 CASSLLAGGIYKQFF TGTGCCAGCAGTCTGCTAGCGGGAGGGATTTATAAGCAGTTCTTC
TRBJ2-3 many TRBV7-2 TRBD2 CASSPWGLAGGIISTDTQYF TGTGCCAGCAGCCCATGGGGACTAGCGGGGGGGATCATAAGCACAGATACGCAGTATTTT
TRBJ2-1 NA TRBV20-1 TRBD2 CSAGTSEQNSYNEQFF TGCAGTGCTGGGACTAGCGAACAAAATTCCTACAATGAGCAGTTCTTC